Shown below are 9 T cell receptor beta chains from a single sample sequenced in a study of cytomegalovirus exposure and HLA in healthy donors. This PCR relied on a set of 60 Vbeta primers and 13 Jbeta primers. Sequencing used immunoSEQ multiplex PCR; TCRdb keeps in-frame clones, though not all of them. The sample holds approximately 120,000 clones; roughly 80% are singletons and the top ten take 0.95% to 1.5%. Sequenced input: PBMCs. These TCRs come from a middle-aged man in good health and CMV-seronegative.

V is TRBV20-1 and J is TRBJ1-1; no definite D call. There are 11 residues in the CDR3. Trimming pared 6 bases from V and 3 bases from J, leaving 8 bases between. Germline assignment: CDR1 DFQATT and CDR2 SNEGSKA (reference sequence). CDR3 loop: CSAETHTEAFF. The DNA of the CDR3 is TGCAGTGCAGAAACTCACACTGAAGCTTTCTTT.

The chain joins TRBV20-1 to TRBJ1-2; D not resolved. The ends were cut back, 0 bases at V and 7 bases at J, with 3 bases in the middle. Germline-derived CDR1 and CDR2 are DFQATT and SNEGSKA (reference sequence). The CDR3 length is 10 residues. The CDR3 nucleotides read TGCAGTGCTAGAGACCGTGGCTACACCTTC. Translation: CSARDRGYTF.

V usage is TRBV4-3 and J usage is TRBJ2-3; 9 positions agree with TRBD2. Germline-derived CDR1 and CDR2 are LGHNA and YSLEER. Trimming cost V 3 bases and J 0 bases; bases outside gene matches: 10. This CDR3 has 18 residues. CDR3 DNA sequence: TGCGCCAGCAGCCATCCCACCCGACTAGCGGTTAGCACAGATACGCAGTATTTT. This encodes CASSHPTRLAVSTDTQYF.

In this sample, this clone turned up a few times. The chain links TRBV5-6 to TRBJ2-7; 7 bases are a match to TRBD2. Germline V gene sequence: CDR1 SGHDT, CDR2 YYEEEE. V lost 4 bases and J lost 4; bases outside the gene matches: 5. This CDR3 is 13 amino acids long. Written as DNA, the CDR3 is TGTGCCAGCAGCCCCTCAGCGGGGTACGAGCAGTACTTC. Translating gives CASSPSAGYEQYF.

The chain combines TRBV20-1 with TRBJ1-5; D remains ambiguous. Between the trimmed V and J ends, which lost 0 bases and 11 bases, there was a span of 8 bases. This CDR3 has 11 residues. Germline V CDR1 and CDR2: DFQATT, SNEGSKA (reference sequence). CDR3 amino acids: CSARDRGTQHF. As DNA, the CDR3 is TGCAGTGCTAGAGATCGGGGAACCCAGCATTTT.

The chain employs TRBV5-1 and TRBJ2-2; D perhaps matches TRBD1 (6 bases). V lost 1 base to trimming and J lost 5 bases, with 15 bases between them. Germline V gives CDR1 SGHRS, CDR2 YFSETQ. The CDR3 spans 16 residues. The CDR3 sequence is CASSLRGHYGTGELFF. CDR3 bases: TGCGCCAGCAGCTTGCGGGGACACTACGGGACCGGGGAGCTGTTTTTT.

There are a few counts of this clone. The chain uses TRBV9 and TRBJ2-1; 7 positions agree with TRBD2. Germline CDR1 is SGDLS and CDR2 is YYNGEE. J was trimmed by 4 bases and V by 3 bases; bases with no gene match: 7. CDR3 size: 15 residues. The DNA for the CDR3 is TGTGCCAGCAGCGCAGGACTAGTACCTTACAATGAGCAGTTCTTC. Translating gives CASSAGLVPYNEQFF. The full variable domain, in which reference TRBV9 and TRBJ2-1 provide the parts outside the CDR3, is DSGVTQTPKHLITATGQRVTLRCSPRSGDLSVYWYQQSLDQGLQFLIQYYNGEERAKGNILERFSAQQFPDLHSELNLSSLELGDSALYFCASSAGLVPYNEQFFGPGTRLTVL.

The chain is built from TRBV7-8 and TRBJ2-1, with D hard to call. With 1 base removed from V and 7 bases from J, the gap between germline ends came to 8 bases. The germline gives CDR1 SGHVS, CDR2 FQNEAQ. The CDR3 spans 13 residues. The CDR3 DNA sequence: TGTGCCAGCAGCTTAGGGCAGGCAAATGAGCAGTTCTTC. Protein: CASSLGQANEQFF.

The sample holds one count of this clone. The chain's CDR3 is CASSLNYGSSLYNEQFF. The CDR3, as DNA: TGTGCCAGCAGCTTAAACTATGGGTCCAGTCTGTACAATGAGCAGTTCTTC. V is TRBV7-2 and J is TRBJ2-1; D is undetermined. This CDR3 has 17 amino acids. CDR1 is SGHTA and CDR2 is FQGNSA in the germline V gene. V lost 2 bases, J lost 4 bases, and 18 bases lay in between.